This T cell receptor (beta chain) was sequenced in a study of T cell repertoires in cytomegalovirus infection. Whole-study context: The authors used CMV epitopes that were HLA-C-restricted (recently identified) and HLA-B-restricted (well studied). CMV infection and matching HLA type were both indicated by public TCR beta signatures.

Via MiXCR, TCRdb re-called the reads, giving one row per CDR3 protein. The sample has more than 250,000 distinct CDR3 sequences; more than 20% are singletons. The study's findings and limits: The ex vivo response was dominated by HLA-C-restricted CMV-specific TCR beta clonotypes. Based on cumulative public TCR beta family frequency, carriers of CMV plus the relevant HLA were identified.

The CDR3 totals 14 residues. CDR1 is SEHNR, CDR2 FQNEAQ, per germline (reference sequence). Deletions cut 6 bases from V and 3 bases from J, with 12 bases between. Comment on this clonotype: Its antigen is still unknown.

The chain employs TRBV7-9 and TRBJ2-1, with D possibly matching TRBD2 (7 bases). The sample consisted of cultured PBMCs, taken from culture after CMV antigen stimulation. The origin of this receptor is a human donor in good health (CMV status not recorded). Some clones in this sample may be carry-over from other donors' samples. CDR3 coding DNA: TGTGCCAGCAGACGGGGGGCCATCTACAATGAGCAGTTCTTC. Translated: CASRRGAIYNEQFF.